One sample yielded the 15 T cell receptor beta chains listed below, sequenced in a study of T cell repertoires in cytomegalovirus infection. Their cognate antigens are unknown. TCRdb recomputed calls from the reads with MiXCR, one row per CDR3 protein. Among more than 300,000 distinct CDR3 sequences listed, approximately 35% were seen once. The sequencing used cultured PBMCs, collected from culture after CMV antigen stimulation. Every receptor here comes from a human donor in good health (CMV status not recorded). Some clones in this sample may be carry-over from other donors' samples.

This clonotype was recorded a few times. The chain couples TRBV7-2 to TRBJ1-4; no firm D call. V shed 2 bases and J shed 3 bases, with 10 bases lying between them. This CDR3 region has 15 residues. Looked up from germline, CDR1 is SGHTA and CDR2 is FQGNSA. CDR3 coding DNA: TGTGCCAGCAGCTTATCGCGGATTGCTAATGAAAAACTGTTTTTT. The encoded protein is CASSLSRIANEKLFF.

The chain carries TRBV5-1 and TRBJ2-1; D is unresolved. V was cut by 2 bases and J by 8 bases, with 14 bases left in between. The CDR3 consists of 14 residues. The V gene's germline CDR1 is SGHRS and CDR2 YFSETQ. The CDR3, as DNA: TGCGCCAGCAGCTTCGGGCAGAAATTCGATGAGCAGTTCTTC. Its protein product is CASSFGQKFDEQFF.

This rearrangement joins TRBV6-6 to TRBJ2-7; 9 bases map to TRBD1. Germline values: CDR1 MNHNY, CDR2 SVGAGI (reference sequence). V shed 5 bases, J shed 0 bases, and the junction held 5 bases outside the gene matches. The CDR3 is 15 residues long. CDR3 nucleotides: TGTGCCAGCAGTCGGACAGGGGCCAACTCCTACGAGCAGTACGTC. It yields the protein CASSRTGANSYEQYV.

This clonotype has at least ten counts. V gene TRBV13 combines with J gene TRBJ1-5; TRBD1 matches at 9 bases. CDR3 length: 13 residues. The J segment lost 9 bases and the V segment lost 6 bases, leaving 6 bases of the junction unmatched. In germline, CDR1 is PRHDT, CDR2 FYEKMQ (reference sequence). The CDR3 coding sequence is TGTGCCAGCAGTCGGGACAGGGCTCTGCCCCAGCATTTT. This sequence encodes CASSRDRALPQHF.

This clonotype has just a few counts. This chain joins TRBV25-1 and TRBJ2-7; possibly TRBD1 or TRBD2 for D (5 bases each). Trimming left V 7 bases short and J 2 bases short, with 18 bases between. Per germline, CDR1 MGHDK and CDR2 SYGVNS. This CDR3 is 15 amino acids long. Here the CDR3 DNA reads TGTGCCAGCACCAAAGTGGGGCTAGCCGCCTACGAGCAGTACTTC. Its translation: CASTKVGLAAYEQYF.

The chain joins TRBV19 to TRBJ2-2; D unclear. V was trimmed by 3 bases and J by 5 bases, leaving 13 bases between them. This CDR3 region has 15 residues. The germline V gene encodes CDR1 LNHDA and CDR2 SQIVND (reference sequence). CDR3 sequence: CASSIYPTRTGELFF. CDR3 bases: TGTGCCAGTAGTATCTACCCCACGAGGACCGGGGAGCTGTTTTTT.

This chain links TRBV12-3 or TRBV12-4 with TRBJ2-1; D gene ambiguous. V was pared by 7 bases and J by 0 bases, with 13 bases between. CDR3 length: 15 amino acids. CDR3: CASTLYQSSYNEQFF. The CDR3 coding sequence is TGTGCCAGCACCCTTTACCAGAGCTCCTACAATGAGCAGTTCTTC.

V is TRBV19 and J is TRBJ2-1, with 15 bases identical to TRBD2. With 7 bases clipped from V and 7 bases from J, the junction kept 5 bases outside the gene matches. Per germline, CDR1 LNHDA and CDR2 SQIVND (reference sequence). This CDR3 is 15 amino acids long. The CDR3 loop reads CASTWTSGRANEQFF. CDR3 DNA: TGTGCCAGTACCTGGACTAGCGGGAGGGCAAATGAGCAGTTCTTC.

This clonotype was detected only a few times. The J gene is TRBJ1-1, the V gene TRBV20-1; D not resolved. The V and J ends lost 6 bases and 1 base respectively, with 12 bases between them. The CDR3 length is 13 residues. Germline CDR1 reads DFQATT; CDR2 reads SNEGSKA (reference sequence). The CDR3 DNA reads TGCAGTGCACACCCAGACCCGAACACTGAAGCTTTCTTT. Protein: CSAHPDPNTEAFF.

This clonotype was recorded a few times. V and J are TRBV11-3 and TRBJ1-6; D is uncertain. This CDR3 spans 15 amino acids. Per germline, CDR1 SGHNT and CDR2 YENEEA. V lost 1 base and J 4 bases, leaving 8 bases between the germline ends. The CDR3 is CASSLVAAYNSPLHF. In DNA, the CDR3 is TGTGCCAGCAGCTTAGTGGCAGCTTATAATTCACCCCTCCACTTT.

This clonotype was detected a few times. This chain uses TRBV7-2 with TRBJ1-1; D may be TRBD1 (6 bases). V was cut by 5 bases and J by 5 bases, with 12 bases left in between. Germline values: CDR1 SGHTA, CDR2 FQGNSA. CDR3 length equals 13 residues. This CDR3 reads CASSPQGGTEAFF. CDR3 nucleotide sequence: TGTGCCAGCAGCCCACAGGGAGGAACTGAAGCTTTCTTT.

There are a few counts of this clonotype. V and J are TRBV7-2 and TRBJ2-3, with a possible D match to TRBD2 (6 bases). The CDR3 extends over 14 amino acids. The V gene lost 4 bases and the J gene lost 2 bases, with 10 bases spanning the gap. The germline V gene has CDR1 SGHTA and CDR2 FQGNSA. The CDR3 DNA is TGTGCCAGCAGCTCGGGACTTCACACAGATACGCAGTATTTT. Amino acids: CASSSGLHTDTQYF.

This clonotype was seen a handful of times. The chain is built from TRBV12-3 or TRBV12-4 and TRBJ1-5, with unresolved D. V gave up 5 bases and J gave up 1 base, with 6 bases separating them. The CDR3 totals 13 residues. CDR3 in amino acids: CASSAGSNQPQHF. The CDR3 coding sequence is TGTGCCAGCAGTGCCGGGAGCAATCAGCCCCAGCATTTT.

The chain uses TRBV6-6 and TRBJ2-1; either TRBD1 or TRBD2 may supply D (5 bases each). The CDR3 spans 16 residues. Germline CDR1 is MNHNY and CDR2 is SVGAGI (reference sequence). The V gene lost 6 bases and the J gene lost 0 bases, with 15 bases spanning the gap. CDR3 sequence (DNA): TGTGCCAGCAGCAAAGGGACGGCAAGCTCCTACAATGAGCAGTTCTTC. It yields the protein CASSKGTASSYNEQFF.

The chain has TRBV14 and TRBJ1-1; D is ambiguous. CDR1 SGHDN and CDR2 FVKESK come from the germline V gene. V was trimmed by 2 bases and J by 3 bases, leaving 10 bases between them. The CDR3 contains 14 residues. As DNA, the CDR3 is TGTGCCAGCAGCCAACCGGACCCAGACACTGAAGCTTTCTTT. Amino acids: CASSQPDPDTEAFF.